These T cell receptor beta chains were read from a single sample in a study of cytomegalovirus exposure and HLA in healthy donors. Here immunoSEQ multiplex PCR was the method, and the copy in TCRdb shows in-frame clones only, minus some. The repertoire consists of 150,000 to 200,000 clones, with approximately 85% occurring once and the leading ten covering about 9.3%. The sequenced material came from PBMCs. The source of these receptors is a young man in good health and CMV-seropositive. Both conserved end residues are part of each CDR3. A D gene is named only where the DNA matches it firmly. The size field is filled for only some rows; it gives once, few, many or a size class.

16 TRBJ2-3 TRBV9 NA TRBD2 TGTGCCAGCAGCGTAGCTACTAGCGGGGTTCGCGATACGCAGTATTTT CASSVATSGVRDTQYF
14 TRBJ1-1 TRBV2 NA NA TGTGCCAGCAGTGACTTCGGGGGGCACACTGAAGCTTTCTTT CASSDFGGHTEAFF
18 TRBJ2-4 TRBV4-3 NA TRBD2 TGCGCCAGCAGCCTTCTAGCGGGGGGGCTCGGCGGAAAAAACATTCAGTACTTC CASSLLAGGLGGKNIQYF
17 TRBJ2-5 TRBV9 NA TRBD2 TGTGCCAGCAGCGTAGTACTAGCGGGGGGAGTCGCAGCTACCCAGTACTTC CASSVVLAGGVAATQYF
16 TRBJ1-2 TRBV5-4 few TRBD1 TGTGCCAGCAGCTCTGGGGTCCAGGGGGCTTTTGGAGGCTACACCTTC CASSSGVQGAFGGYTF
14 TRBJ2-3 TRBV7-2 NA TRBD2 TGTGCCAGCTCGATAGCGGGGAGGGCAGATACGCAGTATTTT CASSIAGRADTQYF
15 TRBJ2-3 TRBV27 once TRBD1 TGTGCCAGCAGTTTGAGGACAGGGCGGGCAGATACGCAGTATTTT CASSLRTGRADTQYF
13 TRBJ1-4 TRBV5-6 few NA TGTGCCAGCAGCGGCGGGCCGGGGATGGAACTGTTTTTT CASSGGPGMELFF
14 TRBJ2-1 TRBV7-7 NA NA TGTGCTAGCAGCTTAGGAGGGAGCTACAATGAGCAGTTCTTC CASSLGGSYNEQFF
12 TRBJ2-7 TRBV5-6 NA NA TGTGCCAGCAGCGACAGAACCTACGAGCAGTACTTC CASSDRTYEQYF
14 TRBJ1-5 TRBV2 NA TRBD1 TGTGCCAGGGTGACAGGGGATCTCGGTCAGCCCCAGCATTTT CARVTGDLGQPQHF
14 TRBJ2-1 TRBV9 once NA TGTGCCAGCAGCCAAGGGTCGAGACTAGACCGGCAGTTCTTC CASSQGSRLDRQFF
15 TRBJ2-1 TRBV11-2 NA NA TGTGCCAGCAGTCAAAGAGCGGCGGTTTACAATGAGCAGTTCTTC CASSQRAAVYNEQFF
15 TRBJ2-2 TRBV6-1 NA TRBD1 TGTGCCAGCAGTGAAACGTTAGGGGGCGCCGGGGAGCTGTTTTTT CASSETLGGAGELFF